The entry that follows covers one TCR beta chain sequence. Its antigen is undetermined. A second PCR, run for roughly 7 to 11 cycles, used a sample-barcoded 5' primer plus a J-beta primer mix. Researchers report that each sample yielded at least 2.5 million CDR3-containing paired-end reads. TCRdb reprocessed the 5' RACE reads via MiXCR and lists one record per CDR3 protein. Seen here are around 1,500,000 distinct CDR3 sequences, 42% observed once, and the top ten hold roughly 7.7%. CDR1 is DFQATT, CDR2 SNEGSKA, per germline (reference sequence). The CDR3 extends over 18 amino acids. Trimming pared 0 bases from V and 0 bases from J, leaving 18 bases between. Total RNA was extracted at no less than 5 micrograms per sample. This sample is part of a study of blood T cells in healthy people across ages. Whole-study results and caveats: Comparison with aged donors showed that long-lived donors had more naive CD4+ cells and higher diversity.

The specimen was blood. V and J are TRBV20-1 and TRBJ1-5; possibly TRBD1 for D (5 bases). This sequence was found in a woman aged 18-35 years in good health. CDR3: CSARDWQSRAHSNQPQHF. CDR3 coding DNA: TGCAGTGCTAGAGATTGGCAGTCCAGGGCGCATAGCAATCAGCCCCAGCATTTT.